The T cell receptor (beta chain) under discussion was sequenced for a study of T cell changes during pregnancy in multiple sclerosis. Libraries were prepared by immunoSEQ multiplex PCR; TCRdb keeps only in-frame clonotypes and omits some of them. The sample yields roughly 64,000 clones, 90% seen once. The CDR3 covers 14 residues. Germline CDR1 and CDR2: MGHDK and SYGVNS. Trimming took 5 bases from V and 3 from J, leaving 13 bases between them. This TCR came from a female donor in good health, enrolled as a control in a pregnancy study. Source: peripheral blood, taken in the third trimester of pregnancy. The chain has TRBV25-1 and TRBJ1-1, with D unresolved. The chain's CDR3 is CASSLDGEYTEAFF. As DNA, the CDR3 is TGTGCCAGCAGTTTAGACGGAGAGTACACTGAAGCTTTCTTT.